What follows are 10 T cell receptor beta chains derived from one specimen sequenced in a study of regulatory T cells in long-lasting Graves disease. The authors built TCR beta libraries using iRepertoire HTBI primers and Arm-PCR of CDR3 regions. TCRdb used MiXCR to reprocess the multiplex PCR reads, holding one entry per CDR3 protein. The data contain 450,000 to 500,000 distinct CDR3 sequences, roughly 17% of them singletons. Time point given: newly diagnosed GD, antithyroid drugs for less than 3 months. The TCR library used RNA extracted from PBMCs. These records were also assigned to another study, of T cells in Graves' hyperthyroidism and ophthalmopathy.

Sequenced material: peripheral blood mononuclear cells (PBMCs), taken at new diagnosis, from a patient treated with antithyroid drugs. The receptor set was obtained from a man aged 40-50 years with Graves disease.

This sequence joins TRBV19 and TRBJ2-1, with D perhaps being TRBD1 or TRBD2 (5 bases each). V was clipped by 6 bases and J by 9 bases, with 12 bases between them. Germline lookup yields CDR1 LNHDA and CDR2 SQIVND (reference sequence). CDR3 length: 12 amino acids. The DNA for the CDR3 is TGTGCCAGTAGCCCCCCGGGGCCTGAGCAGTTCTTC. Translated, it gives CASSPPGPEQFF. The entire variable domain, with the rest obtained from reference TRBV19 and TRBJ2-1, is as follows: DGGITQSPKYLFRKEGQNVTLSCEQNLNHDAMYWYRQDPGQGLRLIYYSQIVNDFQKGDIAEGYSVSREKKESFPLTVTSAQKNPTAFYLCASSPPGPEQFFGPGTRLTVL.

This clonotype was recorded a few times. The chain employs TRBV27 and TRBJ2-4; the D gene could be TRBD1 or TRBD2 (5 bases each). V lost 4 bases to trimming and J lost 7 bases, with 11 bases between them. The CDR3 sequence is 13 residues long. Germline-derived CDR1 and CDR2 are MNHEY and SMNVEV (reference sequence). The CDR3: CASSSGKGNIQYF. CDR3 nucleotide sequence: TGTGCCAGCAGTTCGGGGAAGGGGAACATTCAGTACTTC.

Concerning this clonotype itself: A much larger clone is a single base away; this may be a read error. The chain carries TRBV20-1 and TRBJ2-1; 9 nucleotides align to TRBD2. Germline V gene sequence: CDR1 DFQATT, CDR2 SNEGSKA (reference sequence). V was pared by 0 bases and J by 5 bases, with 11 bases of the junction left unmatched. The CDR3 sequence is 17 residues long. The CDR3 is CSARDSRIAGVDNEQFF. DNA for the CDR3: TGCAGTGCTAGAGATTCGAGAATAGCGGGAGTGGACAATGAGCAGTTCTTC.

CDR3 bases: TGTGCCAGCTCCCAAATCGGCTACGAGCAGTACTTC. Translation: CASSQIGYEQYF. This rearrangement joins TRBV18 to TRBJ2-7; D uncertain. The V and J ends lost 6 bases and 3 bases respectively, with 9 bases between them. This CDR3 has 12 residues. Per germline, CDR1 KGHSH and CDR2 LQKENI.

Comments on this clonotype: A read error may explain this, as a much larger clone is one base away. V usage is TRBV7-2 and J usage is TRBJ2-3; TRBD2 agrees at 10 bases. There are 16 residues in the CDR3. Germline V gene data show CDR1 as SGHTA and CDR2 as FQGNSA. The CDR3 reads CASSPGALAGVTEQSF. The CDR3 nucleotides read TGTGCCAGCAGCCCCGGAGCCCTAGCGGGAGTTACGGAGCAGTCCTTC.

V is TRBV27 and J is TRBJ1-5; tentatively, D is TRBD1 (6 bases). From germline, CDR1 is MNHEY and CDR2 SMNVEV (reference sequence). The CDR3 loop spans 13 amino acids. V shed 5 bases and J shed 5 bases, with 10 bases lying between them. The CDR3, as DNA: TGTGCCAGCAGTACAGGGCGCCATCAGCCCCAGCATTTT. It specifies CASSTGRHQPQHF.

Note on this clonotype: An end of the junction differs from the germline gene, which may be a read error. This rearrangement joins TRBV5-1 to TRBJ2-3; TRBD2 matches 7 bases. The CDR3 consists of 16 residues. CDR1 and CDR2 (germline): SGHRS, YFSETQ. The CDR3 bases are TGTGCCAGCAGCCTGGACCTAGCGGCACGCACAGATACGCAGTATTTT. Residues: CASSLDLAARTDTQYF.

The sample holds many counts of this clonotype. The chain couples TRBV28 to TRBJ2-7; D is undetermined. The DNA end lines up better with TRBJ2-5; the J call may be wrong. This CDR3 is built from 10 residues. Germline CDR1 is MDHEN and CDR2 is SYDVKM. Here the CDR3 reads CATRRETQYF. CDR3 bases: TGTGCCACCAGACGGGAGACCCAGTACTTC.

This clonotype turned up a few times. V and J are TRBV27 and TRBJ2-5, with D unresolved. V lost 0 bases and J lost 5, with 7 bases in between. Germline-derived CDR1 and CDR2 are MNHEY and SMNVEV (reference sequence). The CDR3 runs to 13 residues. The CDR3, as DNA: TGTGCCAGCAGTTTATCTGGTTTCGAGACCCAGTACTTC. Amino acids: CASSLSGFETQYF.

This clonotype has a count of ten or more. The chain links TRBV30 to TRBJ2-1, with 7 nucleotides matching TRBD2. This CDR3 spans 13 amino acids. V shed 2 bases and J 7 bases; nucleotides not matched to a gene: 5. In germline, CDR1 is GTSNPN, CDR2 SVGIG (reference sequence). CDR3 nucleotide sequence: TGTGCCTGGAGTTGGACTAGTAGGAATGAGCAGTTCTTC. Translating it yields CAWSWTSRNEQFF. Full variable domain (rest looked up from reference TRBV30 and TRBJ2-1): SQTIHQWPATLVQPVGSPLSLECTVEGTSNPNLYWYRQAAGRGLQLLFYSVGIGQISSEVPQNLSASRPQDRQFILSSKKLLLSDSGFYLCAWSWTSRNEQFFGPGTRLTVL.